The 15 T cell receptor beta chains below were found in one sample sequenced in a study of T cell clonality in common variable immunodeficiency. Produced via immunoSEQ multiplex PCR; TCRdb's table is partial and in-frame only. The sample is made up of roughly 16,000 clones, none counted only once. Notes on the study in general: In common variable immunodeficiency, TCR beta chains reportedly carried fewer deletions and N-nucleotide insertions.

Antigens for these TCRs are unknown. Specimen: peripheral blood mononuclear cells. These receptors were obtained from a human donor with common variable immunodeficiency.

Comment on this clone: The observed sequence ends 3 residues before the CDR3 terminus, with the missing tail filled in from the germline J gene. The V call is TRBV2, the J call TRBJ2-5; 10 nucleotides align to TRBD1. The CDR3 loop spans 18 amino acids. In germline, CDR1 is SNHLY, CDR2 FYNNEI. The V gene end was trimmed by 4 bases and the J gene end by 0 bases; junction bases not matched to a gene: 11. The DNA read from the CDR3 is TGTGCCAGCAGTGGGGTGAAACGGGGACAGGGGAACCAAGAGACC. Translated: CASSGVKRGQGNQET. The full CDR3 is CASSGVKRGQGNQETQYF.

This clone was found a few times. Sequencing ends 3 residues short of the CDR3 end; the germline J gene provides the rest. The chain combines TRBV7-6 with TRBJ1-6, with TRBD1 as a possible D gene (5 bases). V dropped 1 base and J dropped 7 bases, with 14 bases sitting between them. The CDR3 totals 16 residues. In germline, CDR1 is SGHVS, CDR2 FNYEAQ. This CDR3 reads CASSLGGDYLNSPLHF. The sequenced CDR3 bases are TGTGCCAGCAGCTTAGGGGGGGACTACCTGAATTCACCC.

CDR3 bases read: TGTGCCAGCAGTGCGGCAGGTTACACCGGGGAG. It encodes CASSAAGYTGE. The whole CDR3 reads CASSAAGYTGELFF. This chain uses TRBV2 with TRBJ2-2; unclear D gene. Coverage ceases 3 residues before the CDR3 finishes, and the germline J gene fills in the end. The CDR3 sequence is 14 residues long. Germline V gene lookup returns CDR1 SNHLY and CDR2 FYNNEI. V gave up 4 bases and J gave up 3 bases, with 9 bases separating them.

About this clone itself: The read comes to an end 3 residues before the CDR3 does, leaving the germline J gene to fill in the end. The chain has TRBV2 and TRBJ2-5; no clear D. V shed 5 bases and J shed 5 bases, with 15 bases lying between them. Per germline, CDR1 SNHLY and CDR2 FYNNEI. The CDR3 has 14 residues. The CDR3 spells CASSPRPDGETQYF. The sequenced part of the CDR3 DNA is TGTGCCAGCAGTCCCCGACCCGACGGGGAGACC.

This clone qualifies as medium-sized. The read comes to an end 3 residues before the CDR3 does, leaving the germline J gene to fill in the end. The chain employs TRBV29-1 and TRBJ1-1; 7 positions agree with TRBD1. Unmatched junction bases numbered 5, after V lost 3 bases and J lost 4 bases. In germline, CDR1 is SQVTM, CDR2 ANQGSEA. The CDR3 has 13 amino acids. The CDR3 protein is CSVERGQGTEAFF. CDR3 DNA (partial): TGCAGCGTTGAGAGGGGGCAAGGCACTGAA.

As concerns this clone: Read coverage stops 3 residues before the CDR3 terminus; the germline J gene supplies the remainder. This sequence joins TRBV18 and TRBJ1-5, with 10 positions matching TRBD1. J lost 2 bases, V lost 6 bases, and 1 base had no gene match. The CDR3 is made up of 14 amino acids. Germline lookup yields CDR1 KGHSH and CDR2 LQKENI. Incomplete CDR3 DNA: TGTGCCAGCTCGGACAGGGGGGGCAATCAGCCC. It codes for CASSDRGGNQP. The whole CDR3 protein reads CASSDRGGNQPQHF.

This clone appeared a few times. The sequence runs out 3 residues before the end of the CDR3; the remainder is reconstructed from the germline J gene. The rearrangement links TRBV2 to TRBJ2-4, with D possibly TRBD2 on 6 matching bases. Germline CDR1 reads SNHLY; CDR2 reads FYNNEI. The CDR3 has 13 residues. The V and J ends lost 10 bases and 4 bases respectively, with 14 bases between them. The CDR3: CATAGLVKNIQYF. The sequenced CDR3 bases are TGTGCCACCGCGGGGCTAGTAAAAAACATT. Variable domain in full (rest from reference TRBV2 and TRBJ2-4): EPEVTQTPSHQVTQMGQEVILRCVPISNHLYFYWYRQILGQKVEFLVSFYNNEISEKSEIFDDQFSVERPDGSNFTLKIRSTKLEDSAMYFCATAGLVKNIQYFGAGTRLSVL.

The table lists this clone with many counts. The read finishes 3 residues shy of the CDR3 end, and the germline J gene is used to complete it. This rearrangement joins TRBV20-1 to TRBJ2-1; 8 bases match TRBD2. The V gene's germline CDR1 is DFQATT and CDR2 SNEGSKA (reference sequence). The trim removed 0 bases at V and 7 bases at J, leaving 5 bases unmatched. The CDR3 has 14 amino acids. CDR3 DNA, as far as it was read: TGCAGTGCTAGAGATCTACTAGCGGCGAATGAG. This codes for CSARDLLAANE. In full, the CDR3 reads CSARDLLAANEQFF.

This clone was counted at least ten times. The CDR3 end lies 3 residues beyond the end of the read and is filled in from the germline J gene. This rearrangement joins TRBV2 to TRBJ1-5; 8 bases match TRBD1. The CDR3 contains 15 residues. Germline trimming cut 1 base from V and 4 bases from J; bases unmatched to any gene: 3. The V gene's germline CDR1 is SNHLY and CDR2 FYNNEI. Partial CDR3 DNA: TGTGCCAGCAGTGAAGAACAGGGGGGGAATCAGCCC. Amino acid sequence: CASSEEQGGNQP. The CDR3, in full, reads CASSEEQGGNQPQHF.

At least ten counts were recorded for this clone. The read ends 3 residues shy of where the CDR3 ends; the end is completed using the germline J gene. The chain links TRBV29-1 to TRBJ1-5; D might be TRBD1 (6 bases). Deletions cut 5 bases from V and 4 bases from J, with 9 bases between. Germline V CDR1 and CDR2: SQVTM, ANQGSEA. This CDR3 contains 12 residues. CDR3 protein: CSVRDTNQPQHF. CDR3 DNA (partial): TGCAGCGTTCGGGACACTAATCAGCCC.

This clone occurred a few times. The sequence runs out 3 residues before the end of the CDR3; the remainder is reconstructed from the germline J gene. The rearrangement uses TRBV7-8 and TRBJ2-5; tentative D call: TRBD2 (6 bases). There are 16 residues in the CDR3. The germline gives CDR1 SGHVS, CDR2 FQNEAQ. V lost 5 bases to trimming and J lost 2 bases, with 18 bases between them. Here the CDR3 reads CASSNTDADYQETQYF. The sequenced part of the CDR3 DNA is TGTGCCAGCAGCAACACAGACGCGGACTATCAAGAGACC.

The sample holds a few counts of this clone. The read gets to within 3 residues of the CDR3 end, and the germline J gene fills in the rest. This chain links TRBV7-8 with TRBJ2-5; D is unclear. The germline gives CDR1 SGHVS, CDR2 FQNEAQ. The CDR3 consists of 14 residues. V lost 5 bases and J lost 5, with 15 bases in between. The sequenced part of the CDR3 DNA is TGTGCCAGCAGCACCCCGCCGGTTTGGGAGACC. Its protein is CASSTPPVWET. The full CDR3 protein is CASSTPPVWETQYF.

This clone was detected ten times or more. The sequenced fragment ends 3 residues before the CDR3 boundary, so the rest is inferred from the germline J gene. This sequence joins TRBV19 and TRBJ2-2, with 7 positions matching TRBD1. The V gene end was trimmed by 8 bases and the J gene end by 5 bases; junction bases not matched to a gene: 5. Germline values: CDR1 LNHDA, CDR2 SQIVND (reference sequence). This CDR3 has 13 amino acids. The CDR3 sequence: CASATGVTGELFF. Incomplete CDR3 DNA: TGTGCCAGTGCAACAGGGGTAACCGGGGAG. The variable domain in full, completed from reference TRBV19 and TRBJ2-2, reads DGGITQSPKYLFRKEGQNVTLSCEQNLNHDAMYWYRQDPGQGLRLIYYSQIVNDFQKGDIAEGYSVSREKKESFPLTVTSAQKNPTAFYLCASATGVTGELFFGEGSRLTVL.

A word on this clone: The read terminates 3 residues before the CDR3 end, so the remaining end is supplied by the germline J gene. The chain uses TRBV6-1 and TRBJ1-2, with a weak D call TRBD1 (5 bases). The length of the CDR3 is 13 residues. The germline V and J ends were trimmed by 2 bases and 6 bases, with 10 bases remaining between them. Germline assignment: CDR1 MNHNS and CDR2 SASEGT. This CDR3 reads CASSEPPGHGYTF. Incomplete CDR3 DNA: TGTGCCAGCAGTGAACCCCCAGGGCATGGC.

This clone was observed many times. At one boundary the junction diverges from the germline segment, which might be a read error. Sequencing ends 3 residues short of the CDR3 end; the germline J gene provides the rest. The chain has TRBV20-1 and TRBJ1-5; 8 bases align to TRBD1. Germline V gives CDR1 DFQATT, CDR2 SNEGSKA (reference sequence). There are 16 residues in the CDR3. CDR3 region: CSASYTGGGSSQPQHF. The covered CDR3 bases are TGCAGTGCTAGCTATACAGGGGGTGGTAGCAGTCAGCCC.